The 8 T cell receptor beta chains in this list originate from one sample, sequenced in a study of cytotoxic CD8 clonotypes in ibrutinib-treated CLL. Here immunoSEQ multiplex PCR was the method, and the copy in TCRdb shows in-frame clones only, minus some. The sample carries about 200,000 clones, about four fifths recorded once. The input for sequencing was PBMCs, taken after 12 months of ibrutinib treatment. The receptors were gathered from a human donor with chronic lymphocytic leukemia.

The rearrangement uses TRBV25-1 and TRBJ2-3; D is undetermined. Germline lookup yields CDR1 MGHDK and CDR2 SYGVNS. V lost 5 bases to trimming and J lost 0 bases, with 6 bases between them. The CDR3 extends over 13 amino acids. The CDR3 sequence is CASSRASTDTQYF. For the CDR3, the DNA is TGTGCCAGCAGTAGGGCTAGCACAGATACGCAGTATTTT.

V is TRBV4-1 and J is TRBJ2-7; 7 nucleotides align to TRBD1. The trim removed 1 base at V and 1 base at J, leaving 13 bases unmatched. CDR3 length: 18 residues. Germline assignment: CDR1 MGHRA and CDR2 YSYEKL. The DNA for the CDR3 is TGCGCCAGCAGCCAAGTATTCACCTCCGGGACAGCATCCTACGAGCAGTACTTC. Translation gives CASSQVFTSGTASYEQYF.

V is TRBV6-1 and J is TRBJ1-2; D gene uncertain. This CDR3 is 14 amino acids long. The V gene's germline CDR1 is MNHNS and CDR2 SASEGT. The V end lost 5 bases, the J end lost 0 bases, and 10 bases lay between the germline ends. The CDR3, as DNA: TGTGCCAGCAGTTCTCAACACGCTAACTATGGCTACACCTTC. It is translated as CASSSQHANYGYTF.

The table lists this clone with a count of one. V gene TRBV13 combines with J gene TRBJ2-2; unclear D gene. The germline CDR1 and CDR2 sequences are PRHDT and FYEKMQ (reference sequence). Trimming stripped 0 bases from V and 5 bases from J, with 7 bases between. CDR3 length equals 14 residues. The CDR3 loop reads CASSLGLVTGELFF. Here the CDR3 DNA reads TGTGCCAGCAGCTTAGGTTTGGTTACCGGGGAGCTGTTTTTT.

This chain links TRBV2 with TRBJ1-3; D gene uncertain. The CDR3 contains 13 residues. V lost 6 bases to trimming and J lost 0 bases, with 6 bases between them. Germline V gives CDR1 SNHLY, CDR2 FYNNEI. The CDR3 sequence is CASSRNSGNTIYF. Here the CDR3 DNA reads TGTGCCAGCAGCCGGAACTCTGGAAACACCATATATTTT.

The V call is TRBV7-2, the J call TRBJ2-5; D possibly uses TRBD1 or TRBD2 (5 bases each). CDR1 is SGHTA and CDR2 is FQGNSA in the germline V gene. Deletions cut 2 bases from V and 2 bases from J, with 9 bases between. The CDR3 is 14 residues long. CDR3 amino acids: CASSLNGAQETQYF. The CDR3 DNA is TGTGCCAGCAGCTTAAACGGGGCACAAGAGACCCAGTACTTC.

The rearrangement joins TRBV11-2 to TRBJ1-1; D remains ambiguous. The germline V gene encodes CDR1 SGHAT and CDR2 FQNNGV. Trimming left V 1 base short and J 6 bases short, with 3 bases between. The CDR3 length is 11 residues. CDR3 in DNA: TGTGCCAGCAGCTTAGTCCCTGAAGCTTTCTTT. Amino acid sequence: CASSLVPEAFF.

The chain combines TRBV27 with TRBJ1-1, with no clear D. Germline-derived CDR1 and CDR2 are MNHEY and SMNVEV (reference sequence). The CDR3 covers 13 residues. Trimming removed 6 bases at V and 4 bases at J, with 12 bases between. CDR3 region: CASSRTLGTEAFF. In nucleotides, the CDR3 is TGTGCCAGCAGCCGAACTTTGGGCACTGAAGCTTTCTTT.